This TCR beta chain was obtained from a study of cytomegalovirus exposure and HLA in healthy donors. Healthy donors of bone marrow made up the group. This PCR relied on a set of 60 Vbeta primers and 13 Jbeta primers. Method: immunoSEQ multiplex PCR; TCRdb's copy keeps in-frame clones and lacks some. The sample has about 160,000 clones, roughly four fifths seen once. With regard to this clone: Its specificity is unknown.

The CDR3 is 13 residues long. Germline V CDR1 and CDR2: SGHNT, YYREEE (reference sequence). Trimming took 4 bases from V and 8 from J; bases not matched to a gene: 8. Study findings and constraints: Later work showed greater clonal expansion in HLA-associated TCR beta chains than in equally common others. Follow-up analysis seemed to connect common viral pathogens with several of the most significant clusters identified.

The V gene is TRBV5-4, the J gene TRBJ1-1, with 7 bases matching TRBD1. The sequence was collected from a woman aged 18-30 years in good health and CMV-seronegative. The sample taken for sequencing was PBMCs. The CDR3 spells CASSPGTALEAFF. In nucleotides, the CDR3 is TGTGCCAGCAGCCCGGGGACAGCCTTAGAAGCTTTCTTT.